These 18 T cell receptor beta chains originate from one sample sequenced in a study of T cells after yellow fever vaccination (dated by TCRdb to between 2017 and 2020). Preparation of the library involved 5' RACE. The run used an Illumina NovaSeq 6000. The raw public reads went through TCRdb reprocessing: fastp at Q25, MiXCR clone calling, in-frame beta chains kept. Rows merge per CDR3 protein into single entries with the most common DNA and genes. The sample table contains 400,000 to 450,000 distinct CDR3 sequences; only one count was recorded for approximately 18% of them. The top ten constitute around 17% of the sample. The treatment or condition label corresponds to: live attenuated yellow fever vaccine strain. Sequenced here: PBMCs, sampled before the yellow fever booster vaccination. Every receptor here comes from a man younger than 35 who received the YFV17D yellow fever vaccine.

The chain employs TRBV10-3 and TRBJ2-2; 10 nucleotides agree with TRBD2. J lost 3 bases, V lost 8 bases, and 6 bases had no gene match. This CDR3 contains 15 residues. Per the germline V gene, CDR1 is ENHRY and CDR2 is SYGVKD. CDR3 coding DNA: TGTGCCATCTTGAGCGGGGGGGCGGACACCGGGGAGCTGTTTTTT. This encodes CAILSGGADTGELFF.

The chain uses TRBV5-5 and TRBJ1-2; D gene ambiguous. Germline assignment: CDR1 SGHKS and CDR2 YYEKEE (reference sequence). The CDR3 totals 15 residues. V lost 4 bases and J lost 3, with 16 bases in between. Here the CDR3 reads CASSRAGGRDYGYTF. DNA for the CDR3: TGTGCCAGCAGCCGTGCGGGAGGCCGAGACTATGGCTACACCTTC.

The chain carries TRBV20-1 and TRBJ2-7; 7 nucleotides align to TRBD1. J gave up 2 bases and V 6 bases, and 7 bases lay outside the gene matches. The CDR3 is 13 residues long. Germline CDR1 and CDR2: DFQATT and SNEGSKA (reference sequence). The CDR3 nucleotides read TGCAGTGCCTTGACGCAGGGGGCCTACGAGCAGTACTTC. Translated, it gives CSALTQGAYEQYF.

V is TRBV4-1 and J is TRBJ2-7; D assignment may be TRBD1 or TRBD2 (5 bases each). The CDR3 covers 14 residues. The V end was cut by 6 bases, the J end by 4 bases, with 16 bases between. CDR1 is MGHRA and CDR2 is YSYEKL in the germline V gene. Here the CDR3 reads CASRKKEGPYEQYF. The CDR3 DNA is TGCGCCAGCAGGAAAAAAGAGGGGCCGTACGAGCAGTACTTC.

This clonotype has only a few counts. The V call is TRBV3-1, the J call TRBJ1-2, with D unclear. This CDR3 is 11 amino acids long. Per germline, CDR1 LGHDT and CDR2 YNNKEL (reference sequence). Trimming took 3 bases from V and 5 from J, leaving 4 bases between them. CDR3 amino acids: CASSQQYGYTF. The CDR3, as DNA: TGTGCCAGCAGCCAGCAGTATGGCTACACCTTC.

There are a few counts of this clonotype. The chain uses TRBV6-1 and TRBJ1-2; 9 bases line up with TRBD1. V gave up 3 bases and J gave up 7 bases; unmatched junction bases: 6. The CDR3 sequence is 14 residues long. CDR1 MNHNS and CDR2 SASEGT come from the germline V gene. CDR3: CASSDGWTGVGYTF. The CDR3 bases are TGTGCCAGCAGTGATGGGTGGACAGGGGTTGGCTACACCTTC.

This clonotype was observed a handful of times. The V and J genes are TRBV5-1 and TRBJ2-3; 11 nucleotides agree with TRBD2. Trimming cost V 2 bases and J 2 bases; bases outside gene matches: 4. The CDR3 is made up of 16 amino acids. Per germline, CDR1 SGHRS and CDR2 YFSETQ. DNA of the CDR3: TGCGCCAGCAGCTTCAAACTAGCGGGGGACACAGATACGCAGTATTTT. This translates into CASSFKLAGDTDTQYF.

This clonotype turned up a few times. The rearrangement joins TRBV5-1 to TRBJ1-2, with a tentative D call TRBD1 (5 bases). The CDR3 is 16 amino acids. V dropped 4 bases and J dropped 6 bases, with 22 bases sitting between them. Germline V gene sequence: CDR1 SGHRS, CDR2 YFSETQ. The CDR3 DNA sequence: TGCGCCAGCAGCCGGCATCCAGGGCAGGGCGATCATGGCTACACCTTC. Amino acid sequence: CASSRHPGQGDHGYTF.

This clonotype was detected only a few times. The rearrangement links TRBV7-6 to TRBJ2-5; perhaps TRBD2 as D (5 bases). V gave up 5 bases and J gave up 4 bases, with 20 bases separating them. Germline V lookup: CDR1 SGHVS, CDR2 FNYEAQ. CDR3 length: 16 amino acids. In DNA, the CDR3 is TGTGCCAGCAGCCCCGAGGGCAGTTCACGGGTAGAGACCCAGTACTTC. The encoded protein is CASSPEGSSRVETQYF.

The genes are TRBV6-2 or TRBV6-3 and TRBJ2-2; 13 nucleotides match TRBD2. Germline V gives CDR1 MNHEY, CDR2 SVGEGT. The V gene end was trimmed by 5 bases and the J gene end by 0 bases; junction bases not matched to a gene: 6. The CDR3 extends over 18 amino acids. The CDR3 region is CASSATSGGPTNTGELFF. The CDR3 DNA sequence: TGTGCCAGCAGTGCGACTAGCGGGGGGCCAACGAACACCGGGGAGCTGTTTTTT.

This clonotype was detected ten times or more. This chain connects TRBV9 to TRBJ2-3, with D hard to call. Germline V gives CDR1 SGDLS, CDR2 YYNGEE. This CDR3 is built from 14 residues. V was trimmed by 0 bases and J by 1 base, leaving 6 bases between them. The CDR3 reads CASSVVGGTDTQYF. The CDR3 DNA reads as TGTGCCAGCAGCGTAGTGGGTGGCACAGATACGCAGTATTTT.

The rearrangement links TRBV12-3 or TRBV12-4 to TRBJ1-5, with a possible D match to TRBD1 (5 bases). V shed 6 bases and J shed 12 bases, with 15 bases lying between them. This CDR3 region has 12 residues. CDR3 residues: CASSLGPRDQHF. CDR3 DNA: TGTGCCAGCAGCTTGGGACCTCGGGACCAGCATTTT.

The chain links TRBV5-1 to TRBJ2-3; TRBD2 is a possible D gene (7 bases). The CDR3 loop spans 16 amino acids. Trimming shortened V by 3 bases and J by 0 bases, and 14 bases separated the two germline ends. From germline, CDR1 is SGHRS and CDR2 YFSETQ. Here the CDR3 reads CASSSFGGASTDTQYF. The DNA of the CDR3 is TGCGCCAGCAGCTCATTTGGGGGGGCGAGCACAGATACGCAGTATTTT.

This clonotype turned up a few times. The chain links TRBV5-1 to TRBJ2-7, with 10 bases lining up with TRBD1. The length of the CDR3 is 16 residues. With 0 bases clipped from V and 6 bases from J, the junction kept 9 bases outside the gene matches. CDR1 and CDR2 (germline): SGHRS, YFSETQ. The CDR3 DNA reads TGCGCCAGCAGCTTGGCCCCCGGGACAGGGGCGCTCGAGCAGTACTTC. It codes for CASSLAPGTGALEQYF. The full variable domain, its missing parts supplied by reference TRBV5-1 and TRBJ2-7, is KAGVTQTPRYLIKTRGQQVTLSCSPISGHRSVSWYQQTPGQGLQFLFEYFSETQRNKGNFPGRFSGRQFSNSRSEMNVSTLELGDSALYLCASSLAPGTGALEQYFGPGTRLTVT.

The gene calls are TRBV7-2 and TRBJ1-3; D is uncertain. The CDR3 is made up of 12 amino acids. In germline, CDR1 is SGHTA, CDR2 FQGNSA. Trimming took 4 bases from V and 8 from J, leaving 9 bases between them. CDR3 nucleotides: TGTGCCAGCAGCTCCAGAGGGTACACCATATATTTT. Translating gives CASSSRGYTIYF.

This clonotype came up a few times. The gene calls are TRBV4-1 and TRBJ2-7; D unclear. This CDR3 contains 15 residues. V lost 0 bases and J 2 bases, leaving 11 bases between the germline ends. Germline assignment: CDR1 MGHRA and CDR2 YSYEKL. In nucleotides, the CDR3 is TGCGCCAGCAGCCAAGAATCAGTGGCTGCCTACGAGCAGTACTTC. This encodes CASSQESVAAYEQYF.

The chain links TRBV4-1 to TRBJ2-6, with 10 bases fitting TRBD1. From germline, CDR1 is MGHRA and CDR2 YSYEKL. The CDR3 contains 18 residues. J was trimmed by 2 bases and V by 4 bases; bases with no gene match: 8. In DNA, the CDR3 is TGCGCCAGCAGCCGGCACGGGACAGGGGACCCTGGGGCCAACGTCCTGACTTTC. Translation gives CASSRHGTGDPGANVLTF.

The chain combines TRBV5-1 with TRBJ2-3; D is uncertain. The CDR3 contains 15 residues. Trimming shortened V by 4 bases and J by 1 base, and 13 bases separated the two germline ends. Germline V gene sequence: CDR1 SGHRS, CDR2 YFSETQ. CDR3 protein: CASSARNHGTDTQYF. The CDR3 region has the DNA TGCGCCAGCAGCGCGCGCAACCACGGCACAGATACGCAGTATTTT.